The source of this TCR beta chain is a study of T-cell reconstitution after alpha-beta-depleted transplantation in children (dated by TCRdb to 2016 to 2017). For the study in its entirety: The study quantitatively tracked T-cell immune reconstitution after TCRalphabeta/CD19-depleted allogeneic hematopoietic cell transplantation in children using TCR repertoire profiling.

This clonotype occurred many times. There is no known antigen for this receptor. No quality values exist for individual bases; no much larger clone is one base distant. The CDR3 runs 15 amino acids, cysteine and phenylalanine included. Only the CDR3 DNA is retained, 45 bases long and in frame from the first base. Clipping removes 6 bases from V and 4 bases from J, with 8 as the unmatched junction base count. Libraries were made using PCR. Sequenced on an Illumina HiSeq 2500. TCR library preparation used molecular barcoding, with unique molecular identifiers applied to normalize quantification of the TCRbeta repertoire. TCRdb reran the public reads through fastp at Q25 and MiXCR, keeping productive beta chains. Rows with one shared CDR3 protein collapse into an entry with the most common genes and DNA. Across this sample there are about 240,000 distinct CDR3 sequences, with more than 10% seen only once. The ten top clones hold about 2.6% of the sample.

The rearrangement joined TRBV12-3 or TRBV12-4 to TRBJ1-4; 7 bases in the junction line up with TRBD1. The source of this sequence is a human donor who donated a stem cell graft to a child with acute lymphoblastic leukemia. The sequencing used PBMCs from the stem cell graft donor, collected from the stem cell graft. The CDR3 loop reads CASRMTGTINEKLFF. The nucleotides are TGTGCCAGCAGGATGACAGGGACTATTAATGAAAAACTGTTTTTT.